These 7 T cell receptor beta chains originate from one sample sequenced in a study of OX40 agonist ivuxolimab in advanced cancers. Measured with immunoSEQ multiplex PCR; TCRdb has only the in-frame clones, and not every one. The table has about 19,000 clones, about 83% seen once. Sequencing used CD4+ or CD8+ T cells sorted from blood, obtained in a trial of the OX40 agonist ivuxolimab. The receptors come from an adult with an advanced solid tumor such as melanoma, head and neck, liver or kidney cancer.

The genes are TRBV6-5 and TRBJ1-6; D ambiguous. Germline CDR1 is MNHEY and CDR2 is SVGAGI. The CDR3 length is 13 residues. V was cut by 5 bases and J by 8 bases, with 10 bases left in between. The CDR3 protein is CASSPRTYSPLHF. The CDR3 nucleotides read TGTGCCAGCAGTCCCCGGACCTATTCACCCCTCCACTTT.

The chain joins TRBV10-2 to TRBJ2-3; D may be TRBD2 (6 bases). Trimming pared 4 bases from V and 4 bases from J, leaving 12 bases between. The CDR3 covers 14 residues. Germline lookup yields CDR1 WSHSY and CDR2 SAAADI. CDR3 nucleotide sequence: TGCGCCAGCAGTGGGGGGGTGGGGGCAGATACGCAGTATTTT. Amino acids: CASSGGVGADTQYF.

In its sample, this clone was seen once. The V and J genes are TRBV11-2 and TRBJ1-1; D might be TRBD1 (5 bases). CDR1 SGHAT and CDR2 FQNNGV come from the germline V gene. This CDR3 region has 15 residues. V was trimmed by 1 base and J by 7 bases, leaving 16 bases between them. This CDR3 reads CASSLAGSGGDEAFF. CDR3 in DNA: TGTGCCAGCAGCTTAGCTGGGTCCGGGGGGGATGAAGCTTTCTTT.

This chain links TRBV27 with TRBJ2-7; 11 nucleotides agree with TRBD2. The CDR3 is 15 residues long. Germline V gives CDR1 MNHEY, CDR2 SMNVEV (reference sequence). The V gene end was trimmed by 6 bases and the J gene end by 6 bases; junction bases not matched to a gene: 10. CDR3 nucleotide sequence: TGTGCCAGCAGCTTTGGGGGACTAGCGGTCGCCGAGCAGTACTTC. It codes for CASSFGGLAVAEQYF.

This chain uses TRBV5-6 with TRBJ2-3, with 7 nucleotides matching TRBD2. Per germline, CDR1 SGHDT and CDR2 YYEEEE. J was trimmed by 2 bases and V by 4 bases; bases with no gene match: 7. The CDR3 length is 15 residues. The CDR3 reads CASSQLAEHTDTQYF. The CDR3 DNA follows: TGTGCCAGCAGCCAGCTAGCGGAACACACAGATACGCAGTATTTT.

The chain recombines TRBV5-1 with TRBJ2-7; 10 bases are shared with TRBD1. V lost 2 bases and J lost 4; bases outside the gene matches: 3. There are 14 residues in the CDR3. The germline CDR1 and CDR2 sequences are SGHRS and YFSETQ. The CDR3 DNA reads TGCGCCAGCAGCTTCCGGGACAGGGGTTACGAGCAGTACTTC. Its translation is CASSFRDRGYEQYF.

This clone occurred once. The chain recombines TRBV4-2 with TRBJ1-2; the D gene is possibly TRBD1 (6 bases). This CDR3 contains 16 residues. Germline lookup yields CDR1 LGHNA and CDR2 YNFKEQ. V was pared by 3 bases and J by 6 bases, with 20 bases between. CDR3 bases: TGTGCCAGCAGCCAGACCAGGGACGGACAGCCGCATGGCTACACCTTC. It translates to CASSQTRDGQPHGYTF.